Following are 10 T cell receptor beta chains from one sample sequenced in a study of beta chain features in type 1 diabetes. Study results and limitations: People with Type 1 diabetes carried modestly yet significantly shorter TCRB CDR3s in all four CD4+ subsets.

Which antigens these TCRs recognize remains unknown. Sequenced material consisted of expressed TCRB transcripts (all of the isolated RNA was reverse transcribed). Using immunoSEQ multiplex PCR, the repertoire was profiled, and TCRdb retains in-frame clones only, with some absent. This table holds some 290,000 clones, 13% to 15% found once. Sequenced input: naive CD4+ T cells from blood. These receptors originate from a man aged 25 to 45 with type 1 diabetes.

This clone was observed a few times. CDR3: CASSNPGTGNTEAFF. DNA of the CDR3: TGTGCCAGCAGTAACCCCGGTACAGGGAACACTGAAGCTTTCTTT. V is TRBV25-1 and J is TRBJ1-1, with D tentatively TRBD1 (5 bases). The CDR3 sequence is 15 residues long. Germline CDR1 is MGHDK and CDR2 is SYGVNS. Trimming took 5 bases from V and 1 from J, leaving 14 bases between them.

A few counts support this clone. J is TRBJ2-5 and V is TRBV7-6; the D is unclear. This CDR3 is built from 13 residues. V lost 2 bases to trimming and J lost 0 bases, with 4 bases between them. Per the germline V gene, CDR1 is SGHVS and CDR2 is FNYEAQ. The CDR3 sequence is CASSLSDQETQYF. CDR3 coding DNA: TGTGCCAGCAGCTTATCGGACCAAGAGACCCAGTACTTC.

This clone has a handful of counts. This chain joins TRBV7-2 and TRBJ2-7; 13 bases agree with TRBD2. The germline V gene has CDR1 SGHTA and CDR2 FQGNSA. CDR3 length equals 13 residues. V lost 5 bases, J lost 7 bases, and 2 bases stayed unmatched. CDR3 amino acids: CASSPGLAGEQYF. CDR3 coding DNA: TGTGCCAGCAGCCCGGGACTAGCGGGAGAGCAGTACTTC.

This clone has a handful of counts. The chain combines TRBV7-2 with TRBJ2-1; 9 bases agree with TRBD2. V shed 1 base, J shed 9 bases, and the junction held 7 bases outside the gene matches. Germline V gene data show CDR1 as SGHTA and CDR2 as FQGNSA. The CDR3 has 15 amino acids. CDR3 in DNA: TGTGCCAGCAGCTTAGTTTACCTAGCGGGAAGTGAGCAGTTCTTC. Its protein product is CASSLVYLAGSEQFF.

V and J are TRBV5-1 and TRBJ2-5; TRBD2 matches at 13 bases. Germline V lookup: CDR1 SGHRS, CDR2 YFSETQ. CDR3 length: 16 residues. Losses at the gene ends were 2 bases for V and 5 bases for J; bases not matched to a gene: 6. Here the CDR3 reads CASSLGLAGVLETQYF. CDR3 DNA sequence: TGCGCCAGCAGCTTAGGACTAGCGGGAGTACTGGAGACCCAGTACTTC.

This clone was recorded a few times. The genes are TRBV7-9 and TRBJ2-3; D gene unclear. Germline CDR1 SEHNR, CDR2 FQNEAQ (reference sequence). This CDR3 region has 14 residues. V was shortened by 5 bases and J by 4 bases, with 13 bases between the two germline ends. The CDR3, as DNA: TGTGCCAGCAGCCGACGGCAACAGCCAGATACGCAGTATTTT. Protein: CASSRRQQPDTQYF.

This sequence joins TRBV14 and TRBJ2-1, with 8 bases fitting TRBD2. V lost 0 bases and J lost 1; bases outside the gene matches: 8. The V gene's germline CDR1 is SGHDN and CDR2 FVKESK. The length of the CDR3 is 18 residues. The CDR3 region has the DNA TGTGCCAGCAGCCAAGAATGGCGTAGCGGGAATTCCTACAATGAGCAGTTCTTC. The encoded protein is CASSQEWRSGNSYNEQFF.

This clone was counted only a few times. The chain combines TRBV28 with TRBJ2-7; 9 bases map to TRBD2. V trimming: 1 base; J trimming: 7 bases; junction bases outside the gene matches: 8. CDR1 is MDHEN and CDR2 is SYDVKM in the germline V gene. The CDR3 consists of 15 residues. The CDR3 region has the DNA TGTGCCAGCAGTTTATCTGCCGGACTAGCGAAAGAGCAGTACTTC. It is translated as CASSLSAGLAKEQYF. The whole variable domain, remainder taken from reference TRBV28 and TRBJ2-7, is DVKVTQSSRYLVKRTGEKVFLECVQDMDHENMFWYRQDPGLGLRLIYFSYDVKMKEKGDIPEGYSVSREKKERFSLILESASTNQTSMYLCASSLSAGLAKEQYFGPGTRLTVT.

This clone was counted between two and nine times. V gene TRBV28 combines with J gene TRBJ1-1; 7 bases line up with TRBD1. The CDR3 sequence is 14 residues long. The junction had 7 bases not matched to a gene; V was cut back by 5 bases and J by 4 bases. Germline V CDR1 and CDR2: MDHEN, SYDVKM. The CDR3 loop reads CASSIYRGFTEAFF. The CDR3 DNA reads as TGTGCCAGCAGTATTTACAGGGGTTTCACTGAAGCTTTCTTT.

The sample holds a few counts of this clone. This rearrangement joins TRBV29-1 to TRBJ2-1; 10 bases line up with TRBD1. CDR1 SQVTM and CDR2 ANQGSEA come from the germline V gene. The CDR3 loop spans 17 amino acids. V was clipped by 5 bases and J by 7 bases; unmatched bases: 17. CDR3 sequence: CSVIGAWGTGASNEQFF. CDR3 sequence (DNA): TGCAGCGTTATCGGGGCATGGGGGACAGGGGCGAGTAATGAGCAGTTCTTC.